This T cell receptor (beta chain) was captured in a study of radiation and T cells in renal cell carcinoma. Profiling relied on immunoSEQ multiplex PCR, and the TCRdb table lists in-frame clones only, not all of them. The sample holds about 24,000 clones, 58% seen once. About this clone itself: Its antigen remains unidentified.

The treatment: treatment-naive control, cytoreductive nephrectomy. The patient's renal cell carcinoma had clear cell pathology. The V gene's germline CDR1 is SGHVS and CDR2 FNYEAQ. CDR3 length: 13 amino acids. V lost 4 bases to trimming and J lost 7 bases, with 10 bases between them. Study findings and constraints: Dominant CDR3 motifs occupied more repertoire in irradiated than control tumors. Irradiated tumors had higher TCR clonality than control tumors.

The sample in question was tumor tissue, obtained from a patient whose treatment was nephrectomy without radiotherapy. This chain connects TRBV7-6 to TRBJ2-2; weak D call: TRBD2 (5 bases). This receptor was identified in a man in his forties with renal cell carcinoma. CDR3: CASSSRAGGELFF. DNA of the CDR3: TGTGCCAGCAGCTCCCGTGCGGGCGGGGAGCTGTTTTTT.